This T cell receptor (beta chain) was identified in a study of a mutant IDH1 vaccine in newly diagnosed glioma. On the study more broadly: Treated patients showed a male proportion of approximately 62%, a female proportion of approximately 38%, and a mean age of around 40 years. Before enrollment, the patients had been treated with radiotherapy alone, temozolomide alone, or both together. Most of them had received both.

CDR3 length: 16 residues. Trimming took 4 bases from V and 2 from J, leaving 18 bases between them. Germline V lookup: CDR1 MNHEY, CDR2 SVGAGI. To note about this clone: The antigen remains unidentified.

Regarding the study as a whole: Seemingly, pseudoprogression had no relation to changes in the top peripheral T cell clonotypes.

TCRdb keeps only in-frame clones here, not all; method: immunoSEQ multiplex PCR. This sample has tens of thousands of clones; around 89% occur once, and the top ten carry roughly 5.1%. Noted time point: week 5, during vaccination. Each vaccine dose was 300 ug of mutant IDH1 20-mer peptide, with topical imiquimod. Those who donated had recent WHO grade 3 or 4 IDH1-mutant, ATRX-lost astrocytomas. Sequenced here: PBMCs, sampled from a glioma patient whose treatment included an IDH1 peptide vaccine. The chain carries TRBV6-5 and TRBJ2-7; D is ambiguous. The sequence was obtained from a woman in her forties with glioma. CDR3 coding DNA: TGTGCCAGCAGTTCACCGCGTACCGGACCCACCTACGAGCAGTACTTC. Protein product: CASSSPRTGPTYEQYF.